A selection of T cell receptor beta chains follows, all from one sample in a study of beta chain features in type 1 diabetes. Libraries were prepared by immunoSEQ multiplex PCR; TCRdb keeps only in-frame clonotypes and omits some of them. The sample holds 500,000 to 850,000 clones, around an eighth seen once. Sample: naive CD4+ T cells from blood. The receptors stem from a man aged 18 to 29 with type 1 diabetes. The CDR3 runs from the conserved cysteine through the conserved F or W. A D gene is named only where the DNA matches it firmly. The size field is filled for only some rows; it gives once, few, many or a size class.

V gene	D gene	J gene	clone size	CDR3 protein	CDR3 DNA
TRBV4-2	TRBD1	TRBJ1-4	few	CASLASGTANEKLFF	TGTGCCAGCTTGGCCAGCGGGACAGCTAATGAAAAACTGTTTTTT
TRBV5-1	NA	TRBJ1-2	NA	CASSLEQGPPGYTF	TGCGCCAGCAGCTTGGAGCAGGGGCCCCCTGGCTACACCTTC
TRBV2	NA	TRBJ1-6	NA	CASSRGGLTNSPLHF	TGTGCCAGCAGCCGAGGGGGGTTGACTAATTCACCCCTCCACTTT
TRBV28	NA	TRBJ2-7	NA	CASTIGGGMGEQYF	TGTGCCAGCACCATCGGAGGGGGGATGGGCGAGCAGTACTTC
TRBV30	NA	TRBJ2-7	NA	CAWSGGWGESYEQYF	TGTGCCTGGAGTGGTGGGTGGGGGGAATCCTACGAGCAGTACTTC
TRBV4-2	NA	TRBJ1-2	NA	CASSQTRTSNYGYTF	TGTGCCAGCAGCCAGACCAGGACGTCTAACTATGGCTACACCTTC
TRBV2	NA	TRBJ2-5	NA	CASSERERAEETQYF	TGTGCCAGCAGTGAAAGGGAGAGGGCGGAAGAGACCCAGTACTTC
TRBV19	TRBD1	TRBJ2-4	few	CASSMTGGSKNIQYF	TGTGCCAGTAGTATGACAGGGGGATCCAAAAACATTCAGTACTTC
TRBV7-9	TRBD2	TRBJ2-1	NA	CASSPLAGAYNEQFF	TGTGCCAGCAGCCCCCTAGCGGGGGCCTACAATGAGCAGTTCTTC
TRBV7-2	NA	TRBJ2-7	few	CASSKNRGPGNLYEQYF	TGTGCCAGCAGCAAAAACCGCGGGCCAGGGAATCTATACGAGCAGTACTTC
TRBV30	NA	TRBJ1-2	NA	CAWTSGAGGYTF	TGTGCCTGGACTTCCGGGGCCGGTGGCTACACCTTC
TRBV5-8	NA	TRBJ2-5	few	CASSLGQKETQYF	TGTGCCAGCAGCTTAGGGCAGAAAGAGACCCAGTACTTC
TRBV7-9	NA	TRBJ2-7	NA	CASSLGVGQTGSYEQYF	TGTGCCAGCAGCTTAGGGGTCGGACAGACGGGCTCCTACGAGCAGTACTTC
TRBV6-1	NA	TRBJ2-2	NA	CASSPPIAGELFF	TGTGCCAGCAGTCCCCCTATAGCCGGGGAGCTGTTTTTT
TRBV9	NA	TRBJ2-3	few	CASSVGLGTDTQYF	TGTGCCAGCAGCGTGGGGCTAGGGACAGATACGCAGTATTTT
TRBV2	NA	TRBJ2-5	NA	CASRSEETQYF	TGTGCCAGCAGATCAGAAGAGACCCAGTACTTC
TRBV7-6	NA	TRBJ2-5	NA	CASSLVGTRAETQYF	TGTGCCAGCAGCTTAGTAGGTACCCGGGCGGAGACCCAGTACTTC
TRBV5-1	TRBD1	TRBJ2-5	NA	CASSVPGQQETQYF	TGCGCCAGCAGCGTACCGGGACAGCAAGAGACCCAGTACTTC
TRBV5-1	TRBD1	TRBJ2-7	NA	CASSLGTGPYEQYF	TGCGCCAGCAGCTTGGGGACAGGGCCGTACGAGCAGTACTTC
TRBV7-2	NA	TRBJ2-7	few	CASSPGLNYEQYF	TGTGCCAGCAGCCCAGGACTGAACTACGAGCAGTACTTC
TRBV4-1	NA	TRBJ1-5	NA	CASSQDGDRIEPQHF	TGCGCCAGCAGCCAAGACGGGGACCGAATAGAGCCCCAGCATTTT
TRBV7-7	NA	TRBJ2-5	NA	CASSLAAATQETQYF	TGTGCTAGCAGCTTAGCGGCGGCTACCCAAGAGACCCAGTACTTC